These T cell receptor beta chains were read from a single sample in a study of blood T cell repertoires in COVID-19. The protocol was immunoSEQ multiplex PCR, while the TCRdb copy is restricted to in-frame clones and leaves out a portion. The sample lists roughly 41,000 clones; about 76% were seen once. The material sequenced was peripheral blood. The receptor source for this set is a man in his sixties or seventies with COVID-19, enrolled during active disease. The CDR3 runs from the conserved cysteine through the conserved F or W. D genes are given only for firm matches. Clone size is stated in some rows and not others, as once, few, many or a class when expanded.

CDR3aa	CDR3nt	v_gene	j_gene	d_gene	abundance
CSVRTTSIYNEQFF	TGCAGCGTGCGGACTACCTCTATCTACAATGAGCAGTTCTTC	TRBV29-1	TRBJ2-1	NA	NA
CASSPPSGIYEQYF	TGTGCCAGCTCACCCCCTAGCGGGATATACGAGCAGTACTTC	TRBV18	TRBJ2-7	TRBD2	NA
CASSTDRAGEQYF	TGTGCCAGCAGTACCGACAGGGCAGGCGAGCAGTACTTC	TRBV6-2/TRBV6-3	TRBJ2-7	TRBD1	NA
CASSAGGGTGELFF	TGTGCCAGCAGTGCGGGAGGGGGCACCGGGGAGCTGTTTTTT	TRBV2	TRBJ2-2	TRBD2	NA
CASSESYRPGNTEAFF	TGCGCCAGCAGTGAGTCTTACAGGCCTGGAAACACTGAAGCTTTCTTT	TRBV10-1	TRBJ1-1	NA	medium-sized
CAWSPPFRTGMNTEAFF	TGTGCCTGGAGTCCCCCTTTTCGGACAGGTATGAACACTGAAGCTTTCTTT	TRBV30	TRBJ1-1	TRBD1	few
CASSLATSGPYEQYF	TGTGCCAGCAGTCTTGCGACTAGCGGCCCCTACGAGCAGTACTTC	TRBV5-4	TRBJ2-7	TRBD2	NA
CASKEDRGGWGYTF	TGTGCCAGCAAGGAGGACAGGGGCGGGTGGGGCTACACCTTC	TRBV2	TRBJ1-2	TRBD1	few
CASSVGTGDFYEQYF	TGTGCCAGCAGCGTAGGGACAGGCGATTTCTACGAGCAGTACTTC	TRBV7-2	TRBJ2-7	TRBD1	NA
CASSLNTNQPQHF	TGTGCCAGCAGCCTAAACACAAATCAGCCCCAGCATTTT	TRBV3-1/TRBV3-2	TRBJ1-5	NA	NA
CASSFPGGLGYTF	TGCGCCAGCAGCTTCCCAGGGGGCCTCGGCTACACCTTC	TRBV4-1	TRBJ1-2	TRBD1	few
CASTLDRATYNEQFF	TGTGCCAGCACCTTGGACAGGGCTACCTACAATGAGCAGTTCTTC	TRBV6-5	TRBJ2-1	TRBD1	NA
CASSQDGSGQDSGNTIYF	TGCGCCAGCAGCCAAGATGGTTCGGGACAGGACTCTGGAAACACCATATATTTT	TRBV4-3	TRBJ1-3	TRBD1	NA
CASSANTDTQYF	TGTGCCAGCAGCGCCAACACAGATACGCAGTATTTT	TRBV9	TRBJ2-3	NA	NA
CASRQDRAGEKLFF	TGTGCCAGCAGGCAGGACAGGGCAGGTGAAAAACTGTTTTTT	TRBV5-5	TRBJ1-4	TRBD1	NA
CASSSGQHYTF	TGTGCCAGCAGCTCCGGACAGCATTACACCTTC	TRBV27	TRBJ1-2	NA	NA
CASSGLAGASGYEQYF	TGTGCCAGTAGTGGACTAGCGGGAGCCTCAGGGTACGAGCAGTACTTC	TRBV19	TRBJ2-7	TRBD2	NA
CASSTPRQGGLTDTQYF	TGTGCCAGTAGTACCCCGAGACAGGGAGGTTTGACAGATACGCAGTATTTT	TRBV19	TRBJ2-3	NA	NA